Detailed here is one T cell receptor (beta chain). This clone was seen a few times. Its antigen is still unknown. Base qualities are missing; no much larger clone stands one base away. This sample is drawn from a study of cytomegalovirus exposure and HLA in healthy donors (dated by TCRdb to about 2017). A note on the overall study: According to an earlier analysis of a few hundred of the donors, roughly 180 million T cells yielded over 90 million unique TCR beta sequences and roughly 280 Gb of sequence data. Donor age, sex, ethnicity and CMV serostatus were compiled together with the repertoire data. The study was designed to test whether signatures of past pathogen exposure could be identified by cataloging public T cell receptors. A later genetic analysis used genome-wide SNP genotypes for about three fifths of the 666 donors, treating that subset as a discovery cohort. Around 330 gigabases of sequencing data and roughly 80 million unique TCR sequences made up an early release that covered several hundred HLA-typed donors. Along with the approximately 600-subject first cohort, a separate validation cohort of more than 90 different subjects was used. The T cell repertoires of 550 to 850 subjects were profiled by immunosequencing and related to cytomegalovirus serostatus. HLA typing included class I and class II loci at four-digit resolution. The genetic ancestry cluster associated with self-reported Caucasian donors included 81% of the roughly 410 genotyped donors. Four to six DR-DQ haplotypes were handled as single units for association and clustering, since linkage in the cohort was strong. Rather than using new phenotypic data, the later analysis identified candidate immune exposures from TCR beta sequences and from how often those sequences occurred across donors. Every discovery cohort repertoire had been produced on one sequencing platform. Among about 410 genotyped donors of the cohort, an average of about 240,000 unique TCR beta nucleotide sequences was sequenced per donor, of which approximately 18% were non-productive. The number of donors typed differed by locus, with about 629-640 for A, B, C, DRB1 and DQB1, 522 for DQA1, about 610 for DPA1, and 472 for DPB1. An earlier analysis of about 620 of the donors applied high-throughput TCR beta sequencing to assess whether each TCR beta V gene segment acted as functional or pseudogenic. To study patterns of TCR occurrence, a later analysis re-analyzed previously published TCR beta repertoires from several hundred donors and added high-resolution HLA genotyping. To predict cytomegalovirus infection status, the study brought together high-throughput TCR immunosequencing, statistical association of individual TCRs with disease status, and machine learning.

Paper-wide results and their limitations: The study listed approximately 150 TCR beta chains as associated with cytomegalovirus. In an earlier analysis of approximately 590 of the donors, most TCR beta V segments were observed in productive rearrangements about 90% or about 30% of the time, broadly matching IMGT annotations. In a later analysis, several top co-occurrence clusters were reported to appear linked to parvovirus B19, influenza, CMV and Epstein-Barr virus. Sequencing depth was assumed to be roughly uniform across donors in the presence/absence analyses, though that assumption may not hold. In a later analysis, HLA-associated TCR beta chains showed more clonal expansion and lower generation probabilities than non-associated chains that were equally common. Linkage disequilibrium might explain the correlated functional status among segregating V segments, but an unknown experimental factor could not be excluded. The only immune exposure information available for the cohort was CMV serostatus. A further reported finding was that TCR beta sequences accurately predicted the HLA-A and HLA-B alleles for most subjects in the first cohort. A later analysis found that most CMV-associated TCR beta chains appeared HLA-restricted, with HLA associations seemingly driven largely by CMV exposure. A cluster of highly shared sequence variants was judged likely to be a technical artifact of the sequencing pipeline. The authors suggested that the approach could potentially be extended to other disease states and immunological phenotypes. In both the original and validation cohorts, the classifier was reported to diagnose cytomegalovirus status with high specificity and sensitivity. In a later analysis, TCR association rates were found to vary across HLA loci, with the most associated TCRs seen for DRB1 alleles and the fewest for HLA-C alleles. Across donors, most TCR sequences were observed very rarely, whereas some public TCRs were present in many individuals. Because HLA typing was missing for some donors at each locus, association tests included only the typed subset. The earlier analysis of 450 to 700 of the donors excluded 15 to 20 rarely observed V segments, including chromosome 9 orphons, because counts were too low. Compared with the roughly 710-donor mean, donors in an Asian-associated ancestry cluster had fewer N-insertions in productive TCRs, according to a later genetic analysis. Some IMGT-functional V segments, including TRBV6-2 and TRBV6-3, could not be distinguished by the 87-base-pair reads and were therefore excluded. When HLA alleles, especially DR and DQ, strongly co-occurred, attributing TCR associations to individual alleles was difficult. At a false discovery rate of 0.05, a later analysis linked about 17,000 TCR beta sequences to specific HLA alleles. V-gene and J-gene trimming of TCR beta chains was associated with a missense DCLRE1C variant in a later genetic analysis, and the association was replicated in an independent cohort. In vitro tests confirmed that a few of the cytomegalovirus-associated TCR beta chains recognize cytomegalovirus antigens. In this cohort, only TCR beta chains were sequenced, and detectable features were limited by the absence of alpha or paired-chain data.

In total, 630 or so healthy bone marrow donors made up the cohort. All cohort members were sampled while nominally healthy, although unrecorded immune exposures were likely present. The donor tested CMV seronegative, placing the donor among the roughly 340 seronegative members of the cohort. A peripheral blood sample was collected from each donor, and TCR beta sequencing was performed on peripheral blood mononuclear cells. The Qiagen DNeasy Blood Extraction Kit was used to extract genomic DNA from the blood cell samples. The library relied on the immunoSEQ multiplex PCR assay. The multiplex PCR relied on a mix of 60 forward primers for TCR Vbeta segments and 13 reverse primers for TCR Jbeta segments. A multiplex PCR assay on genomic DNA amplified the CDR3 region of rearranged TCR beta genes. The Illumina HiSeq System was used to sequence the amplified TCR beta libraries as 87-base-pair reads. On the authors' methods: Across the 500 to 750 repertoires, a later analysis counted 60 million to 90 million unique TCR beta chains, about 10 million of which were shared by at least two donors. Raw reads were error-corrected and collapsed into unique sequences by a nearest-neighbor algorithm in which closely related sequences were merged to remove PCR and sequencing errors. Alignment of CDR3 sequences to IMGT reference sequences was used to assign V, D and J gene segments. For a sequence to be retained, a match of at least six nucleotides was required to both a V gene segment and a J gene segment. Rearrangements were classified as productive when the CDR3 lacked stop codons and remained in frame with V and J, and all other rearrangements were classified as non-productive. Following IMGT convention, CDR3 was defined as the stretch from the second conserved V-encoded cysteine up to the conserved J-encoded phenylalanine. Sequences without an unambiguous match to a single V gene segment were excluded from the earlier analysis of about 630 of the donors. In an earlier analysis of approximately 610 of the donors, V segments were called functional above 56.7% productive rearrangements and were called segregating when the between-donor standard deviation exceeded 5%. A statistical classification framework was built to diagnose cytomegalovirus status from the catalog of TCR beta chain sequences. V and J gene assignment, in a later analysis, came from comparing TCR nucleotide sequences with IMGT/GENE-DB human TR gene sequences. The TCRdist pipeline was used in a later analysis to assign CDR3 sequences and most-parsimonious VDJ recombination scenarios. A later analysis defined each TCR beta chain by its CDR3 amino acid sequence plus V-gene family, and excluded reads lacking a unique V-gene family. In a later analysis, 450 to 600 highly shared, low-generation-probability nucleotide sequences were removed to address suspected cross-contamination and a sequencing artifact. In a later analysis, a clonal expansion index was calculated for each public chain from normalized within-repertoire ranks of inferred template counts. In a later analysis, generation probabilities were computed with a VDJ recombination model fitted to out-of-frame rearrangements, and the resulting probabilities were checked against IGoR. In a later analysis, TCR-TCR, TCR-HLA and TCR-CMV co-occurrence was scored with hypergeometric tests, and a repertoire-size bias correction was applied to TCR pairs. To estimate false discovery rates, a later analysis permuted the HLA or CMV assignments 20 times. A later analysis grouped co-occurring TCRs with DBSCAN, adding TCRdist sequence similarity when clustering within HLA-allele-positive subsets. Repertoires with fewer than 30,000 or more than 120,000 public chains were left out of co-occurrence clustering, as were several repertoires with anomalous nucleotide sharing. The source is immuneACCESS, and TCRdb retained only in-frame sequences with V and J called. Part of the clones is not carried over; for the studies checked, unresolved V genes explain less than half of this, and the remainder is unexplained. The DNA gave D and trimming, while V, J and clone size come from that table. The sample yields around 150,000 clones; about 83% were counted once. 0.65% to 0.9% of the sample is in the top ten clones.

Relative to germline, V is 4 bases shorter and J is 7 bases shorter, with 14 bases between their ends. CDR1 and CDR2 are drawn from the germline V gene: LGHNA, YSLEER. Inclusive of the bounding cysteine and phenylalanine, the CDR3 is 14 residues long. Of the read, only the CDR3 DNA is kept; its 42 bases are in frame from base 1. The sequence was obtained from a woman aged 25-40 years in good health and CMV-seronegative. The specimen sequenced was PBMCs. This receptor chain uses TRBV4-3 and TRBJ1-5; TRBD1 is a weak D gene call, 5 bases matching. The DNA reads TGCGCCAGCAGCCTCACCCAGGGAAGGCAGCCCCAGCATTTT. Its translation reads: CASSLTQGRQPQHF.